This T cell receptor (beta chain) was identified during a study of T cell responses to AZD1222 COVID-19 vaccine. Study-level findings and limits: Without day 14 samples, only post-peak T cell repertoires were studied.

This CDR3 region has 15 residues. Trimming took off 1 base at V and 2 bases at J, with 10 bases between the two ends. Germline V gene data show CDR1 as SEHNR and CDR2 as FQNEAQ (reference sequence). Note on this clone: What it binds is unknown.

Assay: immunoSEQ multiplex PCR; the TCRdb copy retains only in-frame clones and omits some. This table holds approximately 67,000 clones, 70% to 90% found once. The sequencing used peripheral blood, collected on day 0 of AZD1222 vaccination. The V call is TRBV7-9, the J call TRBJ2-3; D is perhaps TRBD1 (5 bases). The TCR originated in an adult in good health. The CDR3 DNA sequence: TGTGCCAGCAGCTTAGGAAGGGGCCCCACAGATACGCAGTATTTT. Translating gives CASSLGRGPTDTQYF.